The source of this T cell receptor beta chain is a study of blood T cell repertoires in COVID-19. Overall study: The analysed material was cDNA or gDNA that came from T cells, B-cell-depleted T cells, or PBMCs.

Germline values: CDR1 LGHDT, CDR2 YNNKEL (reference sequence). V shed 3 bases, J shed 10 bases, and the junction held 7 bases outside the gene matches. The CDR3 sequence is 15 residues long. Sequenced by immunoSEQ multiplex PCR; TCRdb stores in-frame clones only, minus some. This table has around 180,000 clones, roughly 88% appearing once. This sequence joins TRBV3-1 (or the pseudogene TRBV3-2) and TRBJ1-6, with 9 bases aligning to TRBD1. The receptor comes from a woman over 75 with acute or convalescent COVID-19. Material for sequencing was peripheral blood. The CDR3 spells CASSQRDRAESPLHF. CDR3 bases: TGTGCCAGCAGCCAGAGGGACAGGGCTGAGTCACCCCTCCACTTT.